This TCR beta chain is from a study of blood T cell repertoires in COVID-19. The wider study: Specimens from acute and convalescent COVID-19 originated in the United States, Italy and Spain. The cDNA or gDNA used as material had been derived from T cells, B-cell-depleted T cells, or PBMCs.

As processed by the authors: Amplification from reference gene primers served as the basis for estimated nucleated cell counts. Generated by immunoSEQ multiplex PCR, the TCRdb table keeps only in-frame clones and is missing some. The V and J calls and clone size come from that table; D and trimming were worked out from the DNA. The data show around 250,000 clones, about 89% seen once. Unmatched junction bases numbered 3, after V lost 3 bases and J lost 6 bases. This CDR3 contains 15 residues. Germline CDR1 reads KGHSH; CDR2 reads LQKENI. The receptor comes from a woman in her sixties who had recovered from COVID-19. The rearrangement joins TRBV18 to TRBJ1-5; 12 bases agree with TRBD1. Source material: peripheral blood. The DNA for the CDR3 is TGTGCCAGCTCACCGGGACAGGGGGCGGGTCAGCCCCAGCATTTT. It translates to CASSPGQGAGQPQHF.